This T cell receptor beta chain was captured in a study of PD-L1 blockade in urothelial cancer. As for the study in general: Blood gave a median approximately 150,000 T cells.

Each PCR contained spiked-in synthetic TCR analog templates. Generated by immunoSEQ multiplex PCR, the TCRdb table keeps only in-frame clones and is missing some. The sample consists of approximately 100,000 clones, about 90% of them appearing once. All patients handed over anywhere from 1 to 8 samples, pretreatment and on-treatment. The germline gives CDR1 SGHRS, CDR2 YFSETQ. The CDR3 is 19 amino acids. V trimming: 2 bases; J trimming: 0 bases; junction bases outside the gene matches: 14. Sequences were derived from PBMCs, sampled around atezolizumab (anti-PD-L1) treatment. The TCR was taken from a woman over 75 with urothelial cancer. The chain joins TRBV5-1 to TRBJ2-3; 8 nucleotides align to TRBD2. CDR3 region: CASSFGLAGSTSSTDTQYF. The CDR3 DNA reads TGCGCCAGCAGCTTTGGGCTAGCGGGCTCTACTTCTAGCACAGATACGCAGTATTTT.